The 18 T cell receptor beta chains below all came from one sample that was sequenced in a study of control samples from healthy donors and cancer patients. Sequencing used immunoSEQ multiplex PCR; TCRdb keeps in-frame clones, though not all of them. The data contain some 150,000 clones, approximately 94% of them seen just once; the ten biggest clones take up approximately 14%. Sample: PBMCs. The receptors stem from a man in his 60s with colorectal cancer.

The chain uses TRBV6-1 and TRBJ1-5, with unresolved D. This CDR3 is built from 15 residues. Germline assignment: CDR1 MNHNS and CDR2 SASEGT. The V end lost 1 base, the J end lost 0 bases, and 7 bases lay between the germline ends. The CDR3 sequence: CASSEGSYSNQPQHF. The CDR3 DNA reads TGTGCCAGCAGTGAAGGGTCATATAGCAATCAGCCCCAGCATTTT.

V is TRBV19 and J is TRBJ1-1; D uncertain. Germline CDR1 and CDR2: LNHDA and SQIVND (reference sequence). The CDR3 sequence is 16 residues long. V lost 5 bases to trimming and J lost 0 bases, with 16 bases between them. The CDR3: CASSDHTRLLNTEAFF. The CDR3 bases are TGTGCCAGTAGTGATCACACGCGACTCTTGAACACTGAAGCTTTCTTT.

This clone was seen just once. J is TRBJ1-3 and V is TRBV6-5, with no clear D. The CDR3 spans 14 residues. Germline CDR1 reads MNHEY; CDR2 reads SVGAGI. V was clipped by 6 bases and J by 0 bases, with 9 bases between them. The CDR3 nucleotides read TGTGCCAGCAGCCCACAGAGCTCTGGAAACACCATATATTTT. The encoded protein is CASSPQSSGNTIYF.

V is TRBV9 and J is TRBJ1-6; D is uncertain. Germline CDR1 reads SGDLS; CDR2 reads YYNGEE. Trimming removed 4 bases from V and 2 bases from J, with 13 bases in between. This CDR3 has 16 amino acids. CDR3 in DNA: TGTGCCAGCAGCCCTCCTGGAGGCACCTATAATTCACCCCTCCACTTT. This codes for CASSPPGGTYNSPLHF.

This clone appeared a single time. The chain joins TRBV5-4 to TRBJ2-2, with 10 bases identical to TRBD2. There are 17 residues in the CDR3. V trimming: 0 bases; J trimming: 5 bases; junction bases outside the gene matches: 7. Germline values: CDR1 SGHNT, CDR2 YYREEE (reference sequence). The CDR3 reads CASSLAWTSGTTGELFF. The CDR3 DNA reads TGTGCCAGCAGCTTGGCCTGGACTAGCGGAACAACCGGGGAGCTGTTTTTT. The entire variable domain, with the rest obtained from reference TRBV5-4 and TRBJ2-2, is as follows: ETGVTQSPTHLIKTRGQQVTLRCSSQSGHNTVSWYQQALGQGPQFIFQYYREEENGRGNFPPRFSGLQFPNYSSELNVNALELDDSALYLCASSLAWTSGTTGELFFGEGSRLTVL.

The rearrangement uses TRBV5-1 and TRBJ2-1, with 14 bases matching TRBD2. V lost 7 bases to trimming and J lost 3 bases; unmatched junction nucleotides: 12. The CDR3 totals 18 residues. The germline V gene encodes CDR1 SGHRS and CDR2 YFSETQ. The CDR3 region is CASAPGPGLAGGYNEQFF. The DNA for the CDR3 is TGCGCCAGCGCTCCAGGCCCCGGACTAGCGGGGGGCTACAATGAGCAGTTCTTC.

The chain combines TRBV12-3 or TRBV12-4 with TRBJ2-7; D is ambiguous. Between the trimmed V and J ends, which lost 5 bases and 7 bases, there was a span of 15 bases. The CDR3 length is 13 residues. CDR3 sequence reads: CASSRGPVGEQYF. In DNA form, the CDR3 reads TGTGCCAGCAGTCGAGGACCGGTTGGAGAGCAGTACTTC.

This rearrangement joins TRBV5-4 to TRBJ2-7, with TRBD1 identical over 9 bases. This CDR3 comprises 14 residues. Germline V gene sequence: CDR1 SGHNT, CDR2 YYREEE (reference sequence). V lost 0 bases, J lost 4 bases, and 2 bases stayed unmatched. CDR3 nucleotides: TGTGCCAGCAGCTTGGGCGACAGGGGGTACGAGCAGTACTTC. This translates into CASSLGDRGYEQYF.

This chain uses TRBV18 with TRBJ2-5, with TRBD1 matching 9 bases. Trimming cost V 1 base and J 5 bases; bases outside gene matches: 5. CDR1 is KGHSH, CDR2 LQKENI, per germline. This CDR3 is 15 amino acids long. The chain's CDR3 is CASSPRDRAPETQYF. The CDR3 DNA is TGTGCCAGCTCACCACGGGACAGGGCACCTGAGACCCAGTACTTC.

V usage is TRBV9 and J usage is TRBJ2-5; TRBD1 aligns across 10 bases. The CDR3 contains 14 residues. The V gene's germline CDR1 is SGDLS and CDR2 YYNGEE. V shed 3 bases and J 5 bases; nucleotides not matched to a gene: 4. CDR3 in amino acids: CASSGQGAGETQYF. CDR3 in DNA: TGTGCCAGCAGCGGACAGGGGGCGGGGGAGACCCAGTACTTC. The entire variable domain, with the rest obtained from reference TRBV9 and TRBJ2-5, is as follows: DSGVTQTPKHLITATGQRVTLRCSPRSGDLSVYWYQQSLDQGLQFLIQYYNGEERAKGNILERFSAQQFPDLHSELNLSSLELGDSALYFCASSGQGAGETQYFGPGTRLLVL.

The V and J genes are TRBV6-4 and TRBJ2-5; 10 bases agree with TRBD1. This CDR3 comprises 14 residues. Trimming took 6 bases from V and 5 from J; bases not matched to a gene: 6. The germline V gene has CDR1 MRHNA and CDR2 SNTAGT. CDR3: CASRDGQGVETQYF. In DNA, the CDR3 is TGTGCCAGCAGGGACGGACAGGGGGTTGAGACCCAGTACTTC.

DNA of the CDR3: TGTGCCAGCAGCCCTAACTACGAGCAGTACTTC. Translating it yields CASSPNYEQYF. The V call is TRBV7-6, the J call TRBJ2-7; D is unclear. Germline V CDR1 and CDR2: SGHVS, FNYEAQ. This CDR3 is built from 11 residues. With 5 bases removed from V and 3 bases from J, the gap between germline ends came to 5 bases.

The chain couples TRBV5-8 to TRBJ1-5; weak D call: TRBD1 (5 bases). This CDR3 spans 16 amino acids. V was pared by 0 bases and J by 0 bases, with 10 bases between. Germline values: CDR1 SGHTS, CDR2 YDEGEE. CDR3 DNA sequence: TGTGCCAGCAGCTTGGGGGGGTACTATAGCAATCAGCCCCAGCATTTT. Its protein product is CASSLGGYYSNQPQHF.

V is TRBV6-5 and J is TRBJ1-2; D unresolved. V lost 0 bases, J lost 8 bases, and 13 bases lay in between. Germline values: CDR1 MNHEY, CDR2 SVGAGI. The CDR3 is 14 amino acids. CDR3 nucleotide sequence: TGTGCCAGCAGTTACTCGAGTCCCACCTGGGGCTACACCTTC. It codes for CASSYSSPTWGYTF.

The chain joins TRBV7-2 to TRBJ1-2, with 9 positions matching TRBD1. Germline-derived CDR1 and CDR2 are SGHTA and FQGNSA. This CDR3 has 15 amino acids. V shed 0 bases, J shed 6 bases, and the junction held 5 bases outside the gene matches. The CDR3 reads CASSLAPTGGHGYTF. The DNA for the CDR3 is TGTGCCAGCAGCTTAGCACCGACAGGGGGGCATGGCTACACCTTC.

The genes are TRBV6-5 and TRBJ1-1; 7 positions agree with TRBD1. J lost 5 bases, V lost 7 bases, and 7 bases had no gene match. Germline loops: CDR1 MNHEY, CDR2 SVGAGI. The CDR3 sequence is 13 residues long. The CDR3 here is CASMTSTGTEAFF. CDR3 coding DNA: TGTGCCAGCATGACCTCGACAGGGACTGAAGCTTTCTTT.

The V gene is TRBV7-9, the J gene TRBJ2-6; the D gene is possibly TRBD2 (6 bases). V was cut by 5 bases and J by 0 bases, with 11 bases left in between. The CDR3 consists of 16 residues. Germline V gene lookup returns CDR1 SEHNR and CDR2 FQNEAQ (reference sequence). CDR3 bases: TGTGCCAGCAGCGCTTTGGGGGGCTCTGGGGCCAACGTCCTGACTTTC. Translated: CASSALGGSGANVLTF.

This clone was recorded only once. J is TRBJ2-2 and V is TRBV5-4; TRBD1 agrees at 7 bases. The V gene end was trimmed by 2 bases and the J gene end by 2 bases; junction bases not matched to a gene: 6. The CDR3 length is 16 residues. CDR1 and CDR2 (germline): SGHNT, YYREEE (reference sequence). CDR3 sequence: CASSFTTGANTGELFF. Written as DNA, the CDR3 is TGTGCCAGCAGCTTTACAACAGGGGCTAACACCGGGGAGCTGTTTTTT.